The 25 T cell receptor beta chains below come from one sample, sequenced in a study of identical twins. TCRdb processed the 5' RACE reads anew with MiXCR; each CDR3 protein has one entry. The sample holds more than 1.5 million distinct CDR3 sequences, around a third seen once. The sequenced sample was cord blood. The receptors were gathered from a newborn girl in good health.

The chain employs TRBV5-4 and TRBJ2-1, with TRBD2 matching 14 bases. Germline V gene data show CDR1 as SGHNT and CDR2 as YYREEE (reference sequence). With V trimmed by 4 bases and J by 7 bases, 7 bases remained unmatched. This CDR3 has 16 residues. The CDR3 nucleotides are TGTGCCAGCAGCCGAACGGGACTAGCGGGAGTAAATGAGCAGTTCTTC. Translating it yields CASSRTGLAGVNEQFF.

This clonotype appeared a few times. CDR3 sequence: CASSLAPTGGSTEAFF. In DNA form, the CDR3 reads TGTGCCAGCAGCTTAGCGCCGACAGGTGGATCAACTGAAGCTTTCTTT. The chain couples TRBV7-2 to TRBJ1-1; D possibly corresponds to TRBD1 (6 bases). The CDR3 is made up of 16 amino acids. Germline V lookup: CDR1 SGHTA, CDR2 FQGNSA. V lost 0 bases and J lost 5, with 16 bases in between.

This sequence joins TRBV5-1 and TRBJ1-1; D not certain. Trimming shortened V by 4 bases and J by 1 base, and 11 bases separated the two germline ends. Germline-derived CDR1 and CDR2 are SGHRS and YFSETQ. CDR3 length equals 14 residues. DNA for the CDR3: TGCGCCAGCAGCCGCGGTATGGAGAACACTGAAGCTTTCTTT. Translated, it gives CASSRGMENTEAFF.

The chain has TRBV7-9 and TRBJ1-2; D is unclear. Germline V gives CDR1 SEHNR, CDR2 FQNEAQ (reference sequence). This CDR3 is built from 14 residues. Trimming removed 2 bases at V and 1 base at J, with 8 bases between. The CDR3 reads CASSLYSVNYGYTF. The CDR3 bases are TGTGCCAGCAGCTTATACAGCGTTAACTATGGCTACACCTTC.

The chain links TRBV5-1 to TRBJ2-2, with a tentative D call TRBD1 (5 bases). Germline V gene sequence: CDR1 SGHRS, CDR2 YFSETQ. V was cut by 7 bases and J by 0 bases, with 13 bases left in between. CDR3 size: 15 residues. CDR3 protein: CASYIDSPNTGELFF. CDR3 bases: TGCGCCAGCTACATTGACAGTCCGAACACCGGGGAGCTGTTTTTT.

CDR3 protein: CASSLSTGRPEAFF. The DNA for the CDR3 is TGTGCCAGCAGTTTATCGACGGGACGACCTGAAGCTTTCTTT. V usage is TRBV27 and J usage is TRBJ1-1; D may be TRBD1 (5 bases). V was pared by 0 bases and J by 6 bases, with 11 bases between. The length of the CDR3 is 14 residues. CDR1 MNHEY and CDR2 SMNVEV come from the germline V gene (reference sequence).

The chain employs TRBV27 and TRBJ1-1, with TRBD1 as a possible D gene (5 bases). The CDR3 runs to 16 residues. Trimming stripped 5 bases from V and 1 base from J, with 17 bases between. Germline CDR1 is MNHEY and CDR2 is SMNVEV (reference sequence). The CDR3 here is CASSIRETRGNTEAFF. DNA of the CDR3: TGTGCCAGCAGTATCCGGGAGACTAGGGGGAACACTGAAGCTTTCTTT.

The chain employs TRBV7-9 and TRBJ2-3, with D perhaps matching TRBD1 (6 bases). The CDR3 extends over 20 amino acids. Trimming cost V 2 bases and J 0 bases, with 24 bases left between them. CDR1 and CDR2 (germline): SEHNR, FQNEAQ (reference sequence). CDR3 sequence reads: CASSLSDRIYSRPSTDTQYF. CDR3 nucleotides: TGTGCCAGCAGCTTATCCGACAGGATTTATTCTCGTCCTAGCACAGATACGCAGTATTTT.

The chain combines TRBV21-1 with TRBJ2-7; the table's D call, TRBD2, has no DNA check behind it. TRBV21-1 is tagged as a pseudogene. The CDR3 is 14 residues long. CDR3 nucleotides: TGTGCCAGCAAGGAGAAGGGACTCCTCTACGAGCAGTACTTC. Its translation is CASKEKGLLYEQYF.

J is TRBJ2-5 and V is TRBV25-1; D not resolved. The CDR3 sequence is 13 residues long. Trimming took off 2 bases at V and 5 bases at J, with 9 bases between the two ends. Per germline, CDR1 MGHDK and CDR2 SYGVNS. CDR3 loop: CASSERVMETQYF. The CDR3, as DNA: TGTGCCAGCAGTGAAAGGGTTATGGAGACCCAGTACTTC.

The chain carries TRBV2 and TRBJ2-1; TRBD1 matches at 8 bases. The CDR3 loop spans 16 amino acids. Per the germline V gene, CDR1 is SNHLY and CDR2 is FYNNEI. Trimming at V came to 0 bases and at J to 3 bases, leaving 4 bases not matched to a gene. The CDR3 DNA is TGTGCCAGCAGTGAAGCGACCGGACAGGGCTACAATGAGCAGTTCTTC. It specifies CASSEATGQGYNEQFF. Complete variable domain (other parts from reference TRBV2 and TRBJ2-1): EPEVTQTPSHQVTQMGQEVILRCVPISNHLYFYWYRQILGQKVEFLVSFYNNEISEKSEIFDDQFSVERPDGSNFTLKIRSTKLEDSAMYFCASSEATGQGYNEQFFGPGTRLTVL.

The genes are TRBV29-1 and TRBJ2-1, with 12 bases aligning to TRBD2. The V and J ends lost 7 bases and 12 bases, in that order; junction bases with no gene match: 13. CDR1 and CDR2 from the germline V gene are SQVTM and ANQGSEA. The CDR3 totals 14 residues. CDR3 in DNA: TGCAGCGCCGCGACTAGCGGGAGATTACATGGGCAGTTCTTC. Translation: CSAATSGRLHGQFF.

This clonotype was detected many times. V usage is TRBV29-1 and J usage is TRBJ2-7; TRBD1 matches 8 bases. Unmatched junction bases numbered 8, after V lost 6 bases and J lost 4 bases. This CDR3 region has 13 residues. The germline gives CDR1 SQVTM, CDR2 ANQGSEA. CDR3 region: CSVVDREAYEQYF. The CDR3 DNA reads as TGCAGCGTGGTGGACAGGGAAGCGTACGAGCAGTACTTC.

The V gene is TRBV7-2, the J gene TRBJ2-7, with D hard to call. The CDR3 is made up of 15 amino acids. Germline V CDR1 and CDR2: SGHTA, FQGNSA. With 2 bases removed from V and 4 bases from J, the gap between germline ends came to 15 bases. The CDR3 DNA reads TGTGCCAGCAGCTTAACGGCGGAAACAGCGTACGAGCAGTACTTC. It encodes CASSLTAETAYEQYF. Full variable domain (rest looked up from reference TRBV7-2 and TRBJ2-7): GAGVSQSPSNKVTEKGKDVELRCDPISGHTALYWYRQSLGQGLEFLIYFQGNSAPDKSGLPSDRFSAERTGGSVSTLTIQRTQQEDSAVYLCASSLTAETAYEQYFGPGTRLTVT.

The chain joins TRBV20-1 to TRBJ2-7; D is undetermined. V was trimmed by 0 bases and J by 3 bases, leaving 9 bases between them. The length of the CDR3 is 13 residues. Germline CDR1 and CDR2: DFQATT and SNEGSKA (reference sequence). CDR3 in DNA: TGCAGTGCTAGAGATATGTCTGGCTACGAGCAGTACTTC. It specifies CSARDMSGYEQYF.

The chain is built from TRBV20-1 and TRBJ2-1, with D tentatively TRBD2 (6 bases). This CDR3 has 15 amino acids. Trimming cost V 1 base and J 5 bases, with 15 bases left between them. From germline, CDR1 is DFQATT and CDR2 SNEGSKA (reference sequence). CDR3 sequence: CSARVGGEQNNEQFF. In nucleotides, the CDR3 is TGCAGTGCTAGAGTCGGGGGAGAGCAGAACAATGAGCAGTTCTTC.

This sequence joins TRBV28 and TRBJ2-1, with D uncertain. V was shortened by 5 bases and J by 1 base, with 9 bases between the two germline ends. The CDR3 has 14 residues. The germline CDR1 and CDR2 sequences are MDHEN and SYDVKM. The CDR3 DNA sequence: TGTGCCAGCAGTCCCACCATGTCCTACAATGAGCAGTTCTTC. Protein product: CASSPTMSYNEQFF.

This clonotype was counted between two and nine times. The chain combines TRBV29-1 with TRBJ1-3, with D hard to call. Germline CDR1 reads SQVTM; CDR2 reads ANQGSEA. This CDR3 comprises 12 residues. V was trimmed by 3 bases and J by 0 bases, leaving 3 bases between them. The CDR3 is CSVDSSGNTIYF. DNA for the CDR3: TGCAGCGTTGACAGCTCTGGAAACACCATATATTTT.

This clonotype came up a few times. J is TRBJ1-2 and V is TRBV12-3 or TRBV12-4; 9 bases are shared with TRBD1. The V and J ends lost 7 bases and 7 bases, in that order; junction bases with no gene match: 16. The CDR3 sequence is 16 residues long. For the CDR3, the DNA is TGTGCCAGCACCAAGACCATCTACAGGGGGCTGGTTGGCTACACCTTC. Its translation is CASTKTIYRGLVGYTF.

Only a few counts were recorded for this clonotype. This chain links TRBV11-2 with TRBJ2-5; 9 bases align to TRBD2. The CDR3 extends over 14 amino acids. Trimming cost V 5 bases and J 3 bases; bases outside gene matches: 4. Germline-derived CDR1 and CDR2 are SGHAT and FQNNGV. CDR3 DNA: TGTGCCAGCAGCACCCGACTAGCGGAAGAGACCCAGTACTTC. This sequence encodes CASSTRLAEETQYF.

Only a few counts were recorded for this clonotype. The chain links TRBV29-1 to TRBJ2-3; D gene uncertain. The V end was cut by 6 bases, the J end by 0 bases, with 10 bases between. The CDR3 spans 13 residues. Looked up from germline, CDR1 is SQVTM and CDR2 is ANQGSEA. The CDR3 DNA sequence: TGCAGCGTACGCGGACGGAGCACAGATACGCAGTATTTT. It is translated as CSVRGRSTDTQYF.

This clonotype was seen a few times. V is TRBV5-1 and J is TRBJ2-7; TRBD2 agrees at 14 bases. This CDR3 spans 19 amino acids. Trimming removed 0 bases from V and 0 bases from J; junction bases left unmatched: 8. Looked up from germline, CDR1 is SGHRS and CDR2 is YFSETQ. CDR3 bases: TGCGCCAGCAGCTTGGGACCGGGACTAGCGGGGGCGAGCTCCTACGAGCAGTACTTC. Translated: CASSLGPGLAGASSYEQYF.

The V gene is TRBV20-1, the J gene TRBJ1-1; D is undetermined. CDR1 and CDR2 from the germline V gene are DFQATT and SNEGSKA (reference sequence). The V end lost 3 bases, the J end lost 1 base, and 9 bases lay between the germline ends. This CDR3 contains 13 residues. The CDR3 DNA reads TGCAGTGCTAGGAACACGGAGAACACTGAAGCTTTCTTT. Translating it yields CSARNTENTEAFF.

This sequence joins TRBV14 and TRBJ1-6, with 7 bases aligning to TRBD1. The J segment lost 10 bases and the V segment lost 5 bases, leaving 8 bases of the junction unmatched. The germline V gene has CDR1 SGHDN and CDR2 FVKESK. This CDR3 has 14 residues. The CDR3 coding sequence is TGTGCCAGCAGCTCGGGACAGCCCTCATCACCCCTCCACTTT. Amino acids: CASSSGQPSSPLHF.

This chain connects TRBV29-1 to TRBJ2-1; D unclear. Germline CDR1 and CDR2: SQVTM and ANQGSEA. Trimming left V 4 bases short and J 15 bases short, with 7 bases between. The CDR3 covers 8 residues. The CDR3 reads CSVAPRFF. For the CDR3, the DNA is TGCAGCGTTGCCCCTAGGTTCTTC.